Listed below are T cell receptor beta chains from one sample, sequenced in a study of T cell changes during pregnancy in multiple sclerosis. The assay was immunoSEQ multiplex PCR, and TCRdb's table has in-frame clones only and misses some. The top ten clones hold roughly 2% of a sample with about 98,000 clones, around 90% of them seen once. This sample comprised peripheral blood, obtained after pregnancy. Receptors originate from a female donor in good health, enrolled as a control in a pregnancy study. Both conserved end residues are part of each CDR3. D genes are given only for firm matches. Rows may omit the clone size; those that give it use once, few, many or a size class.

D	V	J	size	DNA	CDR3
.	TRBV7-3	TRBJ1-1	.	TGTGCCAGCAGCTCGGGGGTCGTGAACACTGAAGCTTTCTTT	CASSSGVVNTEAFF
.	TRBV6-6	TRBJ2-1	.	TGTGCCAGTCCCTCGGCAGGCGGGGCCTACAATGAGCAGTTCTTC	CASPSAGGAYNEQFF
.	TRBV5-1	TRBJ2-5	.	TGCGCCAGCTGGACTCATCGGGGAGAGACCCAGTACTTC	CASWTHRGETQYF
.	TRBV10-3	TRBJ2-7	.	TGTGCCATCAGTGCCGGGGTCGCCTACGAGCAGTACTTC	CAISAGVAYEQYF
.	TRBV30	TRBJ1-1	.	TGTGCCTGGAAAACAGGGATCCACCGGAACACTGAAGCTTTCTTT	CAWKTGIHRNTEAFF
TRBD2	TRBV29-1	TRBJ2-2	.	TGCAGCGCCCGGACTAGCGGGAAGAACACCGGGGAGCTGTTTTTT	CSARTSGKNTGELFF
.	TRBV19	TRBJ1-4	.	TGTGCCAGTAGTTTCAAACCCGGAAAACTGTTTTTT	CASSFKPGKLFF
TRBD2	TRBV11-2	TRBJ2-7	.	TGTGCCAGCAGCTCCGTCAGCGGGAGAGGCGAGCAGTACTTC	CASSSVSGRGEQYF
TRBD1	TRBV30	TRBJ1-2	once	TGTGCCTGGGGACAGGATTTCGCTAACTATGGCTACACCTTC	CAWGQDFANYGYTF
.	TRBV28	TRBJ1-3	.	TGTGCCAGCAGCCCCGTGGCCTCTGGAAACACCATATATTTT	CASSPVASGNTIYF
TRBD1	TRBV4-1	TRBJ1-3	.	TGCGCCAGCAGCCAACTATTCGGGACAGAAGGAAACACCATATATTTT	CASSQLFGTEGNTIYF
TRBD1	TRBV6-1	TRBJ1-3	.	TGTGCCAGCACCACAGGGGTTGGAAACACCATATATTTT	CASTTGVGNTIYF
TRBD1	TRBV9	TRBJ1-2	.	TGTGCCAGCAGCGTAGGATGGGGACAGGGATCAAGTGTGAGAGGCTACACCTTC	CASSVGWGQGSSVRGYTF
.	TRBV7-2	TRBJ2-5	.	TGTGCCAGCAGCTTAGCCGGCAGGGCCGGAGAGACCCAGTACTTC	CASSLAGRAGETQYF
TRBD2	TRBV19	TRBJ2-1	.	TGTGCCAGTAGTCCGGCTAGCGGCTCCTACAATGAGCAGTTCTTC	CASSPASGSYNEQFF
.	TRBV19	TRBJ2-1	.	TGTGCCAGTAGTATGTCATGGGGGGAGAGCTCCTACAATGAGCAGTTCTTC	CASSMSWGESSYNEQFF